This T cell receptor (beta chain) was retrieved from a study of blood T cell repertoires in COVID-19. On the study more broadly: COVID-19 samples from acute and convalescent phases originated in the United States, Italy and Spain. The analysed material was cDNA or gDNA that came from T cells, B-cell-depleted T cells, or PBMCs.

Seattle patient enrollment occurred during active infection, with longitudinal follow-up thereafter. Authors' processing steps: The authors estimated nucleated cell counts from reference gene primer amplification. Produced via immunoSEQ multiplex PCR; TCRdb's table is partial and in-frame only. Clonal size and the V and J genes are those of that table, whereas D and trimming came from the DNA. Here the sample spans about 480,000 clones, 75% to 90% being singletons. The germline V gene has CDR1 KGHSH and CDR2 LQKENI. V was clipped by 2 bases and J by 2 bases, with 17 bases between them. This CDR3 has 17 amino acids.

This TCR was recovered from a man younger than 30 with COVID-19, enrolled during active disease. Sequencing used peripheral blood. This chain connects TRBV18 to TRBJ2-3; D remains ambiguous. The CDR3 protein is CASSPSPVLPNTDTQYF. The CDR3 DNA sequence: TGTGCCAGCTCACCATCTCCTGTACTCCCGAACACAGATACGCAGTATTTT.